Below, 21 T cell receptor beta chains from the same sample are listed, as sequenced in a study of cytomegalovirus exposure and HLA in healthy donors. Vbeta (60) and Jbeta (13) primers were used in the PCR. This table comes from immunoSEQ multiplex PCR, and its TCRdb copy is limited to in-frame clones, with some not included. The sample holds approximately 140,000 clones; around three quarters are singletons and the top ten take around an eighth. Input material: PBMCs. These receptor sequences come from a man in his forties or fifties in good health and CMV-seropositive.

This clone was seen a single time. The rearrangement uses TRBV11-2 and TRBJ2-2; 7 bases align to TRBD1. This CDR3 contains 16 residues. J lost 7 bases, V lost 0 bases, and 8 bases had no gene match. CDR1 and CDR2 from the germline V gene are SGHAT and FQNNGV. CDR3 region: CASSLEGRGLGGELFF. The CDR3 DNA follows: TGTGCCAGCAGCTTAGAAGGCAGGGGGTTGGGCGGGGAGCTGTTTTTT. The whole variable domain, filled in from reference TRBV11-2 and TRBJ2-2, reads EAGVAQSPRYKIIEKRQSVAFWCNPISGHATLYWYQQILGQGPKLLIQFQNNGVVDDSQLPKDRFSAERLKGVDSTLKIQPAKLEDSAVYLCASSLEGRGLGGELFFGEGSRLTVL.

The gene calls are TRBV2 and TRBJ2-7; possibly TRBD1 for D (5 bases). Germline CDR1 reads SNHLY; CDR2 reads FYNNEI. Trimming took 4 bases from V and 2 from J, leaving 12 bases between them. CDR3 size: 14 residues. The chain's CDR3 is CASSGRQTPYEQYF. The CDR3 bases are TGTGCCAGCAGTGGACGACAGACCCCCTACGAGCAGTACTTC.

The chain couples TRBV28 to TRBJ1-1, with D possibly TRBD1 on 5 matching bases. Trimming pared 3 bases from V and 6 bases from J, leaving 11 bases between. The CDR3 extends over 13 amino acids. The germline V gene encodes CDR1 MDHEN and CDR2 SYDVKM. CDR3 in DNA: TGTGCCAGCAGTTTGGGGCGGGGCTCTGAAGCTTTCTTT. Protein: CASSLGRGSEAFF.

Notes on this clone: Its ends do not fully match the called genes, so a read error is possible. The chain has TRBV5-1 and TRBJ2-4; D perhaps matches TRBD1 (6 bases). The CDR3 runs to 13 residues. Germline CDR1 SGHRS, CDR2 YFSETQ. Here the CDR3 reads CASSLGQKNSQYF. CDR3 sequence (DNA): TGCGCCAGCAGCCTAGGACAGAAAAACAGTCAGTACTTC. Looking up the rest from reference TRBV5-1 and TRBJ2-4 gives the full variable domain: KAGVTQTPRYLIKTRGQQVTLSCSPISGHRSVSWYQQTPGQGLQFLFEYFSETQRNKGNFPGRFSGRQFSNSRSEMNVSTLELGDSALYLCASSLGQKNSQYFGAGTRLSVL.

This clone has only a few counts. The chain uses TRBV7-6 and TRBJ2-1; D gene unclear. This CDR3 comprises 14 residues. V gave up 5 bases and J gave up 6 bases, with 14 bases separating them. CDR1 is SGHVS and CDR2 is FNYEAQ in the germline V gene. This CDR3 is CASSQTTASNEQFF. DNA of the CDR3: TGTGCCAGCAGCCAAACTACGGCTAGCAATGAGCAGTTCTTC.

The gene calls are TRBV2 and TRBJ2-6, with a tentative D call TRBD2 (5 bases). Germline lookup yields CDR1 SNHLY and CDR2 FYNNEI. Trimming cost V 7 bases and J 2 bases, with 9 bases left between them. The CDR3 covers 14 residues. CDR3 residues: CASTGNPGANVLTF. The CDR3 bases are TGTGCCAGCACGGGGAACCCTGGGGCCAACGTCCTGACTTTC.

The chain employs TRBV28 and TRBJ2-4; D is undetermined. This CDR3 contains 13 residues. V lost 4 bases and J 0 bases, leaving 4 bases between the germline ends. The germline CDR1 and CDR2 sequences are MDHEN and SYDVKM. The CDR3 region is CASSSVAKNIQYF. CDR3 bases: TGTGCCAGCAGTTCAGTAGCCAAAAACATTCAGTACTTC.

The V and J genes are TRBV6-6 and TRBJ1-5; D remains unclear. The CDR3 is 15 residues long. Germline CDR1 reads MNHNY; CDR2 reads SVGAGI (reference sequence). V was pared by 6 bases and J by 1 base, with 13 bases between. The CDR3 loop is CASSRGSPSNQPQHF. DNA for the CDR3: TGTGCCAGCAGCCGCGGATCCCCGAGCAATCAGCCCCAGCATTTT.

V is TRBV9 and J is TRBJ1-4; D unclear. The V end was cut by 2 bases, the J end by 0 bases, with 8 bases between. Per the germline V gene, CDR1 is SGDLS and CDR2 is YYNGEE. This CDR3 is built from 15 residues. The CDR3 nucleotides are TGTGCCAGCAGCGTTGCCAGTGCAACTAATGAAAAACTGTTTTTT. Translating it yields CASSVASATNEKLFF. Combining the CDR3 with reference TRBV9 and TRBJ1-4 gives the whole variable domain DSGVTQTPKHLITATGQRVTLRCSPRSGDLSVYWYQQSLDQGLQFLIQYYNGEERAKGNILERFSAQQFPDLHSELNLSSLELGDSALYFCASSVASATNEKLFFGSGTQLSVL.

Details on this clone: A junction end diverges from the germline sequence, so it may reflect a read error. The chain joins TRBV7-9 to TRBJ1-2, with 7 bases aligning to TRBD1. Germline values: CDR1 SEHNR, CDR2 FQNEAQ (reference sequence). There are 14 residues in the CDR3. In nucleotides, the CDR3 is TGTTCCAGCAGCTTACAACAGGGGATGGACGGCTACACCTTC. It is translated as CSSSLQQGMDGYTF.

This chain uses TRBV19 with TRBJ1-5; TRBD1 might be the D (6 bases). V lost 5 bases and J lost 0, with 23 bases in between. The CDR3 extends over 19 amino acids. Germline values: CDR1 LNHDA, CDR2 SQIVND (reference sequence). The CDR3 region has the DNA TGTGCCAGTAGTCTCGGGGCGCTTCAGGGGCGCTTTAGCAATCAGCCCCAGCATTTT. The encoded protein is CASSLGALQGRFSNQPQHF.

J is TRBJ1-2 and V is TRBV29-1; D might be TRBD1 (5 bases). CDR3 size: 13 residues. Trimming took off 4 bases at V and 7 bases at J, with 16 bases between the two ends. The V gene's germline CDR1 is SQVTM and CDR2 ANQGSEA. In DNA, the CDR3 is TGCAGCGTTGTGCTCCAGGGTGTTGGTGGCTACACCTTC. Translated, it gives CSVVLQGVGGYTF.

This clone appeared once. The chain's CDR3 is CASRGVVLAGDPNEQYF. The CDR3 DNA follows: TGTGCCAGCCGGGGGGTAGTTCTAGCGGGAGATCCCAACGAGCAGTACTTC. The V gene is TRBV2, the J gene TRBJ2-7; 10 positions agree with TRBD2. The trim removed 8 bases at V and 5 bases at J, leaving 18 bases unmatched. The CDR3 has 17 amino acids. Germline-derived CDR1 and CDR2 are SNHLY and FYNNEI.

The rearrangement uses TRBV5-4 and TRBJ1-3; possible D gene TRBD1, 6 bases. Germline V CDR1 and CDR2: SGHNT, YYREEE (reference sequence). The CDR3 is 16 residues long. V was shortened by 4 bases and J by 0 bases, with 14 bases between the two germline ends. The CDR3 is CASSNRAEGSGNTIYF. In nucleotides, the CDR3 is TGTGCCAGCAGCAACAGGGCCGAGGGCTCTGGAAACACCATATATTTT.

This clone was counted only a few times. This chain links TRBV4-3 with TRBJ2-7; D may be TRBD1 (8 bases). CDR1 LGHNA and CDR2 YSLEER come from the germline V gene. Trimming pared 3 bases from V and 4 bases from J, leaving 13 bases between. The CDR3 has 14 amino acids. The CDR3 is CASSHDRGGYEQYF. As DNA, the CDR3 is TGCGCCAGCAGCCACGACAGGGGAGGGTACGAGCAGTACTTC.

CDR3 sequence: CASSGGGTEAFF. Here the CDR3 DNA reads TGTGCCAGCAGTGGGGGAGGGACTGAAGCTTTCTTT. J is TRBJ1-1 and V is TRBV2; D unresolved. CDR1 and CDR2 (germline): SNHLY, FYNNEI. V lost 4 bases to trimming and J lost 5 bases, with 8 bases between them. CDR3 length: 12 residues.

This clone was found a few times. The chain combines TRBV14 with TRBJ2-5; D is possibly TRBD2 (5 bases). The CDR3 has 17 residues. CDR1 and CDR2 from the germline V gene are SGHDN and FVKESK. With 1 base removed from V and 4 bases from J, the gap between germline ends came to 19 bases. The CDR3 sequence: CASSQASPPRGGETQYF. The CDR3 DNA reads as TGTGCCAGCAGCCAAGCGTCCCCTCCCCGGGGTGGAGAGACCCAGTACTTC.

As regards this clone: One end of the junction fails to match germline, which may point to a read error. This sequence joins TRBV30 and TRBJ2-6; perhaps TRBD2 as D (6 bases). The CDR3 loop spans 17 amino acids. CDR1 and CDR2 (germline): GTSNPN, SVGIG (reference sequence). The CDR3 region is CAWKEGFGVSGANGLTF. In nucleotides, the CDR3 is TGTGCCTGGAAGGAGGGATTCGGCGTCTCTGGGGCCAACGGCCTGACTTTC.

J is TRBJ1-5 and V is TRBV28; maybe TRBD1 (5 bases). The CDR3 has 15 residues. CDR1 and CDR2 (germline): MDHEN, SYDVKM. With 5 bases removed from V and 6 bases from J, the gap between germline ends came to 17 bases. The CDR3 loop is CASSPLGGDRQPQHF. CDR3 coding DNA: TGTGCCAGCAGTCCACTGGGAGGGGATCGTCAGCCCCAGCATTTT.

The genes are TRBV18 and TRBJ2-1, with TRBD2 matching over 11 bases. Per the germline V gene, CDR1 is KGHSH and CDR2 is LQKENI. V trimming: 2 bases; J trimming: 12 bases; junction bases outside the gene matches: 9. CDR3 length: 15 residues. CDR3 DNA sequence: TGTGCCAGCTCACCAGGGACTAGCGGCATCCAGGGGCAGTTCTTC. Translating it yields CASSPGTSGIQGQFF.

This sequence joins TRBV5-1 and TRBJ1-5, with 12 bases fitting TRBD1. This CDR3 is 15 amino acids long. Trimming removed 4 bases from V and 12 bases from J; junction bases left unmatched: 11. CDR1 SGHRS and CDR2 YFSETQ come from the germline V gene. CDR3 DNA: TGCGCCAGCAGCCCGGGAGGGACAGGGGGCTTGCTCCAGCATTTT. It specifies CASSPGGTGGLLQHF.